A selection of T cell receptor beta chains follows, all from one sample in a study of CD8 T cells in ankylosing spondylitis. MiXCR, run by TCRdb on the 5' RACE reads, gives a single entry per CDR3 protein. Among 350,000 or so distinct CDR3 sequences listed, 11% were seen once. Sequences were obtained from blood, either unsorted or a sorted T cell fraction (not recorded which). These receptor sequences come from a female donor with ankylosing spondylitis or in good health (not recorded which). Each CDR3 is given with its conserved first and last residue. Each record gives: D gene, V gene, clone size, J gene, CDR3 DNA, CDR3 protein. The D gene is left open where the match is weak. Not every row has a clone size; where given, it reads once, few, many or a size class.

>.|TRBV7-2|many|TRBJ2-4
TGTGCCAGCAGCTTTCTGGTGGCCAAAAACATTCAGTACTTC
CASSFLVAKNIQYF
>.|TRBV4-1|.|TRBJ1-5
TGCGCCAGCAGCCCTCTTCAGGACGGGGATCAGCCCCAGCATTTT
CASSPLQDGDQPQHF
>TRBD1|TRBV7-8|.|TRBJ1-6
TGTGCCAGCAGGGTCCAGGACAGGGGTAATTCACCCCTCCACTTT
CASRVQDRGNSPLHF
>.|TRBV5-5|few|TRBJ2-2
TGTGCCAGCAGCTCCAGGGGAGCGAACACCGGGGAGCTGTTTTTT
CASSSRGANTGELFF
>.|TRBV19|.|TRBJ1-5
TGTGCCGCATGGGACCGGGGAAGGACGCCCCAGCATTTT
CAAWDRGRTPQHF
>.|TRBV10-3|many|TRBJ2-1
TGTGCCATCAGTCCCCGGGACATCACAAACAATGAGCAGTTCTTC
CAISPRDITNNEQFF
>.|TRBV12-3/TRBV12-4|many|TRBJ1-6
TGTGCCAGCAGTCCTAGTGGGGTCTCACCCCTCCACTTT
CASSPSGVSPLHF
>TRBD2|TRBV20-1|many|TRBJ2-1
TGCAGTCTCCGGGGGCGGGGGGGCTATGAGCAGTTCTTC
CSLRGRGGYEQFF
>.|TRBV15|few|TRBJ1-5
TGTGCCACCAGCAGAGATAGGCAGGGTTCGGGTCAGCCCCAGCATTTT
CATSRDRQGSGQPQHF
>.|TRBV29-1|many|TRBJ2-1
TGCAGCGTTGAAGATGGCGGCAGGCCAACGGGGAATGAGCAGTTCTTC
CSVEDGGRPTGNEQFF
>TRBD2|TRBV5-1|many|TRBJ2-5
TGCGCCAGCAGCTTGGCAGAGCGGGGGCCGCTGTACCAAGAGACCCAGTACTTC
CASSLAERGPLYQETQYF
>.|TRBV5-5|many|TRBJ2-6
TGTGCCAGCAACAACAGGGTCTCTGGGGCCAACGTCCTGACTTTC
CASNNRVSGANVLTF
>TRBD1|TRBV3-1|few|TRBJ1-4
TGTGCCAGCAGGCCCGGGACAGGATTTGAAAAACTGTTTTTT
CASRPGTGFEKLFF
>.|TRBV5-1|.|TRBJ1-6
TGCGCCAGCCGGACTCGGAGCTCCTATAATTCACCCCTCCACTTT
CASRTRSSYNSPLHF
>TRBD2|TRBV12-3/TRBV12-4|many|TRBJ2-7
TGTGCCAGCAGTATAACTCGAGCGGGGAAGTCTTACGAGCAGTACTTC
CASSITRAGKSYEQYF